A single sample gave rise to the 25 T cell receptor beta chains below, sequenced in a study of blood T cell repertoires in COVID-19. The data were produced by immunoSEQ multiplex PCR, yet TCRdb's version contains in-frame clones alone and is incomplete. The sample has around 100,000 clones, about 84% seen once. The sample comprised peripheral blood. The receptors were gathered from a man aged 50-59 years with acute or convalescent COVID-19.

J is TRBJ2-3 and V is TRBV10-3; D is undetermined. The length of the CDR3 is 12 residues. Per germline, CDR1 ENHRY and CDR2 SYGVKD. Trimming left V 6 bases short and J 2 bases short, with 6 bases between. CDR3 sequence: CAIRQDTDTQYF. Written as DNA, the CDR3 is TGTGCCATCAGGCAGGACACAGATACGCAGTATTTT.

The chain is built from TRBV7-2 and TRBJ2-3, with 12 bases matching TRBD2. Germline values: CDR1 SGHTA, CDR2 FQGNSA. Trimming took 2 bases from V and 2 from J; bases not matched to a gene: 5. The CDR3 extends over 17 amino acids. The CDR3 here is CASSLSPSGGATDTQYF. CDR3 coding DNA: TGTGCCAGCAGCTTAAGCCCTAGCGGGGGGGCCACAGATACGCAGTATTTT. The full variable domain, rest sourced from reference TRBV7-2 and TRBJ2-3, is GAGVSQSPSNKVTEKGKDVELRCDPISGHTALYWYRQSLGQGLEFLIYFQGNSAPDKSGLPSDRFSAERTGGSVSTLTIQRTQQEDSAVYLCASSLSPSGGATDTQYFGPGTRLTVL.

The V and J genes are TRBV29-1 and TRBJ2-3; TRBD1 agrees at 12 bases. J gave up 3 bases and V 4 bases, and 5 bases lay outside the gene matches. The CDR3 runs to 15 residues. From germline, CDR1 is SQVTM and CDR2 ANQGSEA. The CDR3, as DNA: TGCAGCGTTGTTCGGGGACAGGGGGCTACAGATACGCAGTATTTT. Translating it yields CSVVRGQGATDTQYF.

This chain uses TRBV5-8 with TRBJ1-2; 8 bases agree with TRBD1. Germline loops: CDR1 SGHTS, CDR2 YDEGEE. The CDR3 runs 15 residues. Germline trimming cut 4 bases from V and 4 bases from J; bases unmatched to any gene: 9. In DNA form, the CDR3 reads TGTGCCAGCAGCGTAGGGACAGGACCCACCTATGGCTACACCTTC. This encodes CASSVGTGPTYGYTF.

The rearrangement joins TRBV7-9 to TRBJ1-2, with a weak D call TRBD1 (5 bases). V gave up 3 bases and J gave up 8 bases, with 16 bases separating them. This CDR3 is 14 amino acids long. Germline CDR1 SEHNR, CDR2 FQNEAQ (reference sequence). This CDR3 is CASSFLIPTGGYTF. The CDR3 DNA reads as TGTGCCAGCAGCTTCCTCATCCCAACAGGAGGCTACACCTTC.

This chain connects TRBV6-5 to TRBJ2-2; TRBD2 is a possible D gene (6 bases). The ends were cut back, 1 base at V and 0 bases at J, with 6 bases in the middle. Germline V gene lookup returns CDR1 MNHEY and CDR2 SVGAGI. The CDR3 contains 15 residues. The CDR3 spells CASSYWRANTGELFF. The CDR3 DNA is TGTGCCAGCAGTTACTGGAGGGCGAACACCGGGGAGCTGTTTTTT.

The chain employs TRBV18 and TRBJ1-1; D possibly corresponds to TRBD1 (5 bases). V lost 6 bases and J lost 2, with 13 bases in between. In germline, CDR1 is KGHSH, CDR2 LQKENI. The CDR3 has 14 amino acids. The CDR3 DNA follows: TGTGCCAGCTCGGGAGGGGACGGTAACACTGAAGCTTTCTTT. Translated, it gives CASSGGDGNTEAFF.

V usage is TRBV6-5 and J usage is TRBJ1-5; TRBD1 is a possible D gene (5 bases). Germline V gene sequence: CDR1 MNHEY, CDR2 SVGAGI. There are 13 residues in the CDR3. V was pared by 9 bases and J by 3 bases, with 12 bases between. The CDR3, as DNA: TGTGCCAGTGGGGCGTGGGACAATCAGCCCCAGCATTTT. As protein: CASGAWDNQPQHF.

CDR3 region: CASSLGPGGGYTF. In DNA, the CDR3 is TGTGCCAGCAGTCTCGGACCCGGGGGTGGCTACACCTTC. The chain carries TRBV6-2 or TRBV6-3 and TRBJ1-2; D may be TRBD1 (5 bases). The germline V and J ends were trimmed by 5 bases and 7 bases, with 14 bases remaining between them. Germline-derived CDR1 and CDR2 are MNHEY and SVGEGT. The CDR3 consists of 13 residues.

J is TRBJ1-4 and V is TRBV5-1; 7 positions agree with TRBD1. CDR3 size: 14 residues. Germline lookup yields CDR1 SGHRS and CDR2 YFSETQ. After removal of 4 bases from V and 3 bases from J, the junction contained 3 bases not matched to a gene. CDR3: CASSMGQPNEKLFF. The CDR3 nucleotides are TGCGCCAGCAGCATGGGACAGCCTAATGAAAAACTGTTTTTT.

The chain employs TRBV28 and TRBJ1-2; tentative D call: TRBD1 (6 bases). Trimming shortened V by 8 bases and J by 7 bases, and 14 bases separated the two germline ends. The CDR3 is made up of 12 amino acids. The germline V gene has CDR1 MDHEN and CDR2 SYDVKM. CDR3 nucleotides: TGTGCCAGCGGGAGCGGCAGGGGTGGCTACACCTTC. Protein: CASGSGRGGYTF.

CDR3 sequence: CASSSRGHYEQYF. The CDR3 nucleotides are TGTGCCAGCAGCTCGCGGGGGCACTACGAGCAGTACTTC. The rearrangement uses TRBV5-4 and TRBJ2-7; tentative D call: TRBD2 (7 bases). CDR1 is SGHNT and CDR2 is YYREEE in the germline V gene (reference sequence). Trimming pared 3 bases from V and 3 bases from J, leaving 10 bases between. CDR3 size: 13 residues. The complete variable domain, with remaining parts taken from reference TRBV5-4 and TRBJ2-7, reads ETGVTQSPTHLIKTRGQQVTLRCSSQSGHNTVSWYQQALGQGPQFIFQYYREEENGRGNFPPRFSGLQFPNYSSELNVNALELDDSALYLCASSSRGHYEQYFGPGTRLTVT.

The chain has TRBV15 and TRBJ1-5; D perhaps matches TRBD1 (6 bases). CDR1 LNHNV and CDR2 YYDKDF come from the germline V gene (reference sequence). The V end was cut by 5 bases, the J end by 2 bases, with 19 bases between. The CDR3 covers 17 residues. The CDR3 nucleotides read TGTGCCACCAGCCCAGGGGTTGGTAACGGAGGCAATCAGCCCCAGCATTTT. This encodes CATSPGVGNGGNQPQHF.

This clone was found many times. The V call is TRBV10-3, the J call TRBJ1-1; no clear D gene. The CDR3 extends over 14 amino acids. The germline CDR1 and CDR2 sequences are ENHRY and SYGVKD. The ends were cut back, 4 bases at V and 1 base at J, with 10 bases in the middle. In DNA form, the CDR3 reads TGTGCCATCAGTGTGAAGTCGGGGAACACTGAAGCTTTCTTT. Protein sequence: CAISVKSGNTEAFF.

The chain is built from TRBV9 and TRBJ2-5; 7 nucleotides agree with TRBD2. CDR1 and CDR2 (germline): SGDLS, YYNGEE. J lost 4 bases, V lost 1 base, and 7 bases had no gene match. There are 15 residues in the CDR3. The CDR3 protein is CASSVSGVNRETQYF. Here the CDR3 DNA reads TGTGCCAGCAGCGTAAGCGGGGTTAATAGAGAGACCCAGTACTTC.

The chain couples TRBV11-2 to TRBJ1-2; D perhaps matches TRBD1 (6 bases). The V gene lost 1 base and the J gene lost 1 base, with 10 bases spanning the gap. Looked up from germline, CDR1 is SGHAT and CDR2 is FQNNGV. This CDR3 region has 15 residues. DNA for the CDR3: TGTGCCAGCAGCTTAGCGGGGGGCATTAACTATGGCTACACCTTC. It translates to CASSLAGGINYGYTF.

The rearrangement uses TRBV7-8 and TRBJ2-2, with 11 nucleotides matching TRBD2. CDR1 and CDR2 (germline): SGHVS, FQNEAQ. CDR3 size: 19 residues. The V and J ends lost 0 bases and 6 bases, in that order; junction bases with no gene match: 12. The CDR3, as DNA: TGTGCCAGCAGCTTAGCGCGGCTAGCGGGGGGCCATCGGGCCGGGGAGCTGTTTTTT. Translation: CASSLARLAGGHRAGELFF.

This sequence joins TRBV6-5 and TRBJ1-1; D might be TRBD1 (6 bases). V was pared by 0 bases and J by 8 bases, with 13 bases between. Germline CDR1 MNHEY, CDR2 SVGAGI. CDR3 length equals 14 residues. The CDR3 here is CASSYSGAGSEAFF. DNA for the CDR3: TGTGCCAGCAGTTACTCGGGGGCAGGGTCAGAAGCTTTCTTT.

The rearrangement joins TRBV6-4 to TRBJ1-2; 7 positions match TRBD1. Trimming cost V 4 bases and J 7 bases; bases outside gene matches: 9. The CDR3 length is 14 residues. Germline CDR1 reads MRHNA; CDR2 reads SNTAGT. In nucleotides, the CDR3 is TGTGCCAGCAGTGCCCGCACAGGGGCGGGTGGCTACACCTTC. Its protein product is CASSARTGAGGYTF.

This clone was found once. This chain uses TRBV9 with TRBJ2-1, with no clear D. The CDR3 totals 13 residues. Germline values: CDR1 SGDLS, CDR2 YYNGEE. V lost 4 bases to trimming and J lost 9 bases, with 14 bases between them. DNA for the CDR3: TGTGCCAGCAGCCTGGCAGGTTTCAGTGAGCAGTTCTTC. It yields the protein CASSLAGFSEQFF.

V and J are TRBV15 and TRBJ1-2; D unresolved. There are 15 residues in the CDR3. Trimming took 0 bases from V and 3 from J, leaving 11 bases between them. Per the germline V gene, CDR1 is LNHNV and CDR2 is YYDKDF (reference sequence). CDR3 loop: CATSRDRAGDYGYTF. In DNA form, the CDR3 reads TGTGCCACCAGCAGAGATCGAGCGGGAGACTATGGCTACACCTTC. Drawing the rest from reference TRBV15 and TRBJ1-2, the complete variable domain is DAMVIQNPRYQVTQFGKPVTLSCSQTLNHNVMYWYQQKSSQAPKLLFHYYDKDFNNEADTPDNFQSRRPNTSFCFLDIRSPGLGDTAMYLCATSRDRAGDYGYTFGSGTRLTVV.

This clone was recorded a few times. The chain uses TRBV5-5 and TRBJ1-4, with unresolved D. This CDR3 contains 15 residues. V was clipped by 0 bases and J by 1 base, with 7 bases between them. Per germline, CDR1 SGHKS and CDR2 YYEKEE (reference sequence). The CDR3 coding sequence is TGTGCCAGCAGCTTGGGGCGGCTAACTAATGAAAAACTGTTTTTT. It is translated as CASSLGRLTNEKLFF.

This chain links TRBV3-1 (or the pseudogene TRBV3-2) with TRBJ1-1; a possible D gene is TRBD1 (5 bases). Germline CDR1 LGHDT, CDR2 YNNKEL (reference sequence). The CDR3 is 14 amino acids. V lost 2 bases to trimming and J lost 1 base, with 8 bases between them. The CDR3 loop is CASSQFDRNTEAFF. CDR3 in DNA: TGTGCCAGCAGCCAATTTGACAGGAACACTGAAGCTTTCTTT.

The chain couples TRBV11-2 to TRBJ1-2, with D perhaps matching TRBD1 (6 bases). CDR3 length: 13 amino acids. CDR1 and CDR2 (germline): SGHAT, FQNNGV. Trimming cost V 4 bases and J 2 bases, with 8 bases left between them. CDR3: CASSSGQNYGYTF. The DNA for the CDR3 is TGTGCCAGCAGCTCCGGACAGAACTATGGCTACACCTTC.

The chain employs TRBV3-1 (or the pseudogene TRBV3-2) and TRBJ2-3, with 8 bases that match TRBD2. Germline assignment: CDR1 LGHDT and CDR2 YNNKEL (reference sequence). The V and J ends lost 2 bases and 0 bases, in that order; junction bases with no gene match: 7. The CDR3 covers 17 residues. For the CDR3, the DNA is TGTGCCAGCAGCCAACTAGCGGGTGAAACTAGCACAGATACGCAGTATTTT. It codes for CASSQLAGETSTDTQYF.